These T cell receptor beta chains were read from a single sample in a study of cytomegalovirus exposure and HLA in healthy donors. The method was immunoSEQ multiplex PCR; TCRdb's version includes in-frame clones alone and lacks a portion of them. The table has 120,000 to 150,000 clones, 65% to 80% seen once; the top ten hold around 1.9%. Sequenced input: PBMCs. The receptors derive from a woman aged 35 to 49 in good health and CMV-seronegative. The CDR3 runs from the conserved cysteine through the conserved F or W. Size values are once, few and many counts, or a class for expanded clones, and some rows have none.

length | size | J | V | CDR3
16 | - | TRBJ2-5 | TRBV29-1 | CSVAGGRFGRQETQYF
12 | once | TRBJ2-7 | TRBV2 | CASREQAYEQYF
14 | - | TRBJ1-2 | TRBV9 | CASSSFGQEKGYTF
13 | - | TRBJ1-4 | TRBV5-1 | CASSLVEGWELFF
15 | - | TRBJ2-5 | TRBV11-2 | CASRRGQDLQETQYF
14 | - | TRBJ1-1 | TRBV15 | CATSGYRDYTEAFF
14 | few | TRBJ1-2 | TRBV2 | CASSWAGQEDGYTF
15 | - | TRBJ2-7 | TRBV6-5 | CASSTQGRGSYEQYF
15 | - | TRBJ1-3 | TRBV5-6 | CASSFEDYSGNTIYF
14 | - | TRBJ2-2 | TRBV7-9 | CASKVQGQSGELFF
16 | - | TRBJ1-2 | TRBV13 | CASSLAGERHPYGYTF
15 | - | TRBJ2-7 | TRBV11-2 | CASSYSGPLHYEQYF
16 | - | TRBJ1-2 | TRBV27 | CASSRGLRLLNYGYTF
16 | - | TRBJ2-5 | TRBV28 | CASSFIRPGERETQYF
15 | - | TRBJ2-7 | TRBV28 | CASSLWTGGRDEQYF
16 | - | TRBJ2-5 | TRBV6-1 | CASSEALQGMWETQYF
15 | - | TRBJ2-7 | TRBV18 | CASSPFRASPHEQYF
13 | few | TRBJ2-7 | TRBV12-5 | CASGFTGTYEQYF
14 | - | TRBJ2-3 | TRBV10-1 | CASSVQDGADTQYF
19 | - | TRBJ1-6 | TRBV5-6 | CASSLERQGHRSYNSPLHF
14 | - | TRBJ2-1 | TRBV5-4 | CASSRELMYNEQFF
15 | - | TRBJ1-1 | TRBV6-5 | CASSYSTGGDLKAFF
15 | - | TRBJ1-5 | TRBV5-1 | CASSLDGRGDQPQHF
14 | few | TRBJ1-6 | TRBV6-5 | CASSTTGVVSPLHF
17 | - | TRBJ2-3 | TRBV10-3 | CAISESASGGDTDTQYF
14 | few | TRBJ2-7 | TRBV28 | CASSLLLAAYEQYF
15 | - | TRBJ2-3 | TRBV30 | CAWTLLPAATDTQYF
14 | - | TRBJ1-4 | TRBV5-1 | CASSMRPSGEKLFF
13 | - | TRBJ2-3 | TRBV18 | CASSPDFTDTQYF
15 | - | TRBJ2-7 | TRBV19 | CASSTYLESSYEQYF
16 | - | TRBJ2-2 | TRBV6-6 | CASSYGDASGTGELFF
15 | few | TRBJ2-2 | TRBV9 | CASSGTGDYTGELFF
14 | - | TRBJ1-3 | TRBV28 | CASSLWADGNTIYF
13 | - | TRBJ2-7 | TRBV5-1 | CASRSGRSYEQYF
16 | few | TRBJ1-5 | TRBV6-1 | CASSGRDSSESEPQHF
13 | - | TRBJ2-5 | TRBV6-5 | CASNSRTGLAQYF
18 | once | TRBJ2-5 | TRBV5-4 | CASSSGTSGGRLQETQYF
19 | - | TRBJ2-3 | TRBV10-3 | CAISESPRLAGRTGNTQYF
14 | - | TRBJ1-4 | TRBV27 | CASSTKNGVEKLFF
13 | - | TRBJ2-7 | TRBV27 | CASSLRREYEQYF
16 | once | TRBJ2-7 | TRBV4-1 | CASSQDGTARSSEQYF
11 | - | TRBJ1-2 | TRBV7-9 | CAGAGGNGYTF
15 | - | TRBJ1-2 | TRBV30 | CAVRDRVRAEYGYTF
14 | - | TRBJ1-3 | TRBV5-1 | CASSMTGTGNTIYF
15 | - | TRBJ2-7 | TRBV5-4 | CASSLGAGDGYEQYF
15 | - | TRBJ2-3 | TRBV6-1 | CASSLGLAETDTQYF
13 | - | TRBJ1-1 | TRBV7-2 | CASSLLVSAEAFF
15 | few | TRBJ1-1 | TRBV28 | CASSLYVSLNTEAFF
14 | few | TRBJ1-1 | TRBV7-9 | CASSLQGRDTEAFF
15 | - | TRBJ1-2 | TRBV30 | CAWSVISGFGYGYTF
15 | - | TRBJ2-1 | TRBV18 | CASSPGQGPGYEQFF
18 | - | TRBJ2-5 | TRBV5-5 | CASSLALAGGPGVETQYF
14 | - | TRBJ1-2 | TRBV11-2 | CASSLAAAGYGYTF
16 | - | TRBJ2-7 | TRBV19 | CASSIRTSGNNYEQYF
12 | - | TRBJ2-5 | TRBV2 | CASLRSQETQYF
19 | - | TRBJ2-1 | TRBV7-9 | CASSFGLAGGPRGGNEQFF
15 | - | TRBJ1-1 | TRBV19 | CASTTSGRLNTEAFF
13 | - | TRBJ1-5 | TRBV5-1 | CASSPRGDQPQHF